The sample holds many counts of the clone carrying this T cell receptor (beta chain). This sample was included in a study of T cells after yellow fever vaccination. The authors made TCR cDNA by 5'RACE template switching, adding a universal primer site and UMIs. From the 5' RACE reads, TCRdb called clonotypes with MiXCR, one entry per CDR3 protein. The table has over 300,000 distinct CDR3 sequences, less than 4.5% seen once. This TCR was sampled from a man aged 18 to 30 who received the YFV17D yellow fever vaccine. The sequences come from PBMCs, collected on the day of the yellow fever booster vaccination.

The CDR3, as DNA: TGTGCCAGCAGCCCCCGAAGCTCCTACGAGCAGTACTTC. It yields the protein CASSPRSSYEQYF. The genes are TRBV5-4 and TRBJ2-7; no clear D gene. CDR1 and CDR2 from the germline V gene are SGHNT and YYREEE (reference sequence). The CDR3 covers 13 residues. The V end was cut by 4 bases, the J end by 0 bases, with 8 bases between. The whole variable domain, remainder taken from reference TRBV5-4 and TRBJ2-7, is ETGVTQSPTHLIKTRGQQVTLRCSSQSGHNTVSWYQQALGQGPQFIFQYYREEENGRGNFPPRFSGLQFPNYSSELNVNALELDDSALYLCASSPRSSYEQYFGPGTRLTVT.